Reported below is one T cell receptor beta chain. This record comes from a study of response to subunit inactivated influenza vaccine. One entry per CDR3 protein, called by TCRdb with MiXCR from the RT-PCR reads. The data contain around 790,000 distinct CDR3 sequences, 20% to 25% of them singletons. The length of the CDR3 is 13 residues. Trimming removed 1 base from V and 9 bases from J, with 12 bases in between. The chain carries TRBV12-3 or TRBV12-4 and TRBJ2-5; a possible D gene is TRBD2 (5 bases). This specimen was PBMCs from blood, taken roughly 5 days after vaccination. This sequence originates from a man aged 50-59 years who received an inactivated influenza vaccine. CDR3 sequence reads: CASSLGAERAQYF. CDR3 bases: TGTGCCAGCAGTTTAGGGGCAGAGAGGGCCCAGTACTTC.